This TCR beta chain was obtained from a study of blood T cell repertoires in COVID-19. Original handling: Nucleated cell counts were estimated from reference gene primer amplification. TCRdb keeps only in-frame clones here, not all; method: immunoSEQ multiplex PCR. For V, J and clone size, that table is used; D and trimming come from the DNA. The data contain under 50,000 clones, around nine tenths of them seen just once; the ten biggest clones take up 1% to 1.5%. This clone was detected a few times. V lost 7 bases and J lost 6, with 12 bases in between. This CDR3 comprises 11 residues. Germline V gives CDR1 SQVTM, CDR2 ANQGSEA.

The sample was peripheral blood. This TCR was recovered from a woman aged 40 to 49 with acute or convalescent COVID-19. The V gene is TRBV29-1, the J gene TRBJ1-2; weak D call: TRBD1 (5 bases). The CDR3 DNA reads TGCAGCGGTGGCTGGGGGGATGGCTACACCTTC. This codes for CSGGWGDGYTF.